A selection of T cell receptor beta chains follows, all from one sample in a study of T-cell reconstitution after alpha-beta-depleted transplantation in children. TCRdb called the PCR reads again in MiXCR, with one record for every CDR3 protein. The sample includes approximately 130,000 distinct CDR3 sequences, around a tenth seen only once; the top ten take more than 20%. Source: PBMCs, mostly from graft donor cells, taken 180 days after TCRalphabeta/CD19-depleted stem cell transplant. Source of these receptors: a girl in the first two years of life who had a stem cell transplant for combined immunodeficiency, so the T cells may come from the graft donor. The CDR3 runs from the conserved cysteine through the conserved F or W. Each record gives: J gene, clone size, V gene, D gene, CDR3 protein, CDR3 DNA. The D gene is left open where the match is weak. Clone size appears in some rows only: once, few, many, or a class for an expanded clone.

j_call: TRBJ2-1; clone_size: few; v_call: TRBV4-3; d_call: NA; cdr3_aa: CASSQGRAYNEQFF; cdr3_nt: TGCGCCAGCAGCCAAGGGCGGGCCTACAATGAGCAGTTCTTC
j_call: TRBJ2-7; clone_size: NA; v_call: TRBV7-8; d_call: NA; cdr3_aa: CASSRPGATGPFYEQYF; cdr3_nt: TGTGCCAGCAGCAGACCCGGGGCGACAGGACCTTTCTACGAGCAGTACTTC
j_call: TRBJ2-7; clone_size: NA; v_call: TRBV6-1; d_call: NA; cdr3_aa: CASSRPGTPYEQYF; cdr3_nt: TGTGCCAGCAGTCGACCCGGGACCCCCTACGAGCAGTACTTC
j_call: TRBJ2-1; clone_size: few; v_call: TRBV24-1; d_call: NA; cdr3_aa: CATSDRDIKVYNEQFF; cdr3_nt: TGTGCCACCAGTGACCGGGACATTAAGGTCTACAATGAGCAGTTCTTC
j_call: TRBJ1-1; clone_size: NA; v_call: TRBV7-9; d_call: TRBD1; cdr3_aa: CASSFQDRVEAFF; cdr3_nt: TGTGCCAGCAGCTTCCAGGACAGGGTGGAAGCTTTCTTT
j_call: TRBJ1-5; clone_size: NA; v_call: TRBV20-1; d_call: NA; cdr3_aa: CSARTPQIRDSNQPQHF; cdr3_nt: TGCAGTGCTAGAACTCCCCAAATCCGGGACAGCAATCAGCCCCAGCATTTT
j_call: TRBJ2-7; clone_size: NA; v_call: TRBV7-9; d_call: TRBD1; cdr3_aa: CASTLTGTGVNEQYF; cdr3_nt: TGTGCCAGCACCCTTACCGGGACAGGGGTCAACGAGCAGTACTTC
j_call: TRBJ2-1; clone_size: many; v_call: TRBV12-3/TRBV12-4; d_call: TRBD2; cdr3_aa: CASSLALSGGPSYNEQFF; cdr3_nt: TGTGCCAGCAGTTTAGCGCTTAGCGGGGGTCCCTCCTACAATGAGCAGTTCTTC
j_call: TRBJ2-3; clone_size: few; v_call: TRBV5-1; d_call: TRBD1; cdr3_aa: CASSLPRTGITDTQYF; cdr3_nt: TGCGCCAGCAGCTTGCCGCGGACAGGAATCACAGATACGCAGTATTTT
j_call: TRBJ1-5; clone_size: NA; v_call: TRBV7-8; d_call: NA; cdr3_aa: CASSFGTDSNQPQHF; cdr3_nt: TGTGCCAGCAGCTTCGGGACGGATAGCAATCAGCCCCAGCATTTT
j_call: TRBJ2-7; clone_size: NA; v_call: TRBV5-1; d_call: TRBD1; cdr3_aa: CASSDRDRGLEQYF; cdr3_nt: TGCGCCAGCAGCGACCGGGACAGGGGGCTTGAGCAGTACTTC
j_call: TRBJ2-5; clone_size: NA; v_call: TRBV20-1; d_call: TRBD1; cdr3_aa: CSATQGDSQETQYF; cdr3_nt: TGCAGTGCTACCCAAGGGGACAGTCAAGAGACCCAGTACTTC
j_call: TRBJ2-7; clone_size: few; v_call: TRBV6-1; d_call: TRBD1; cdr3_aa: CASSPLTGSDYEQYF; cdr3_nt: TGTGCCAGCAGTCCGCTGACAGGGTCTGACTACGAGCAGTACTTC
j_call: TRBJ1-1; clone_size: once; v_call: TRBV4-2; d_call: NA; cdr3_aa: CASSQRGWTEAFF; cdr3_nt: TGTGCCAGCAGCCAGAGGGGGTGGACTGAAGCTTTCTTT
j_call: TRBJ2-5; clone_size: NA; v_call: TRBV29-1; d_call: TRBD2; cdr3_aa: CSVRLAGKETQYF; cdr3_nt: TGCAGCGTACGACTAGCGGGAAAAGAGACCCAGTACTTC
j_call: TRBJ2-7; clone_size: NA; v_call: TRBV2; d_call: NA; cdr3_aa: CASRVSGYEQYF; cdr3_nt: TGTGCCAGCAGAGTTTCGGGGTACGAGCAGTACTTC
j_call: TRBJ2-7; clone_size: few; v_call: TRBV7-9; d_call: TRBD1; cdr3_aa: CASSQIGGAQYF; cdr3_nt: TGTGCCAGCAGTCAAATAGGGGGCGCGCAGTACTTC
j_call: TRBJ2-5; clone_size: few; v_call: TRBV3-1; d_call: NA; cdr3_aa: CASSPPGQREETQYF; cdr3_nt: TGTGCCAGCAGCCCGCCCGGACAGAGAGAAGAGACCCAGTACTTC
j_call: TRBJ2-3; clone_size: few; v_call: TRBV7-6; d_call: NA; cdr3_aa: CASSLTWPTDTQYF; cdr3_nt: TGTGCCAGCAGCCTTACTTGGCCCACAGATACGCAGTATTTT
j_call: TRBJ2-2; clone_size: few; v_call: TRBV28; d_call: NA; cdr3_aa: CASSRRGGPLGELFF; cdr3_nt: TGTGCCAGCAGCCGAAGGGGGGGCCCCTTGGGGGAGCTGTTTTTT
j_call: TRBJ2-1; clone_size: few; v_call: TRBV5-1; d_call: TRBD1; cdr3_aa: CASSFRDSSYNEQFF; cdr3_nt: TGCGCCAGCAGCTTCCGGGACAGTTCCTACAATGAGCAGTTCTTC
j_call: TRBJ2-3; clone_size: NA; v_call: TRBV27; d_call: NA; cdr3_aa: CASSPVRTDTQYF; cdr3_nt: TGTGCCAGCAGCCCCGTGAGGACCGATACGCAGTATTTT
j_call: TRBJ2-5; clone_size: NA; v_call: TRBV2; d_call: TRBD1; cdr3_aa: CAISESWQGEETQYF; cdr3_nt: TGTGCCATCAGTGAATCTTGGCAGGGGGAGGAGACCCAGTACTTC
j_call: TRBJ2-1; clone_size: few; v_call: TRBV4-3; d_call: NA; cdr3_aa: CASSHHGSSSYNEQFF; cdr3_nt: TGCGCCAGCAGCCATCACGGGAGCTCGTCCTACAATGAGCAGTTCTTC
j_call: TRBJ2-5; clone_size: few; v_call: TRBV7-9; d_call: NA; cdr3_aa: CASSLGLADYETQYF; cdr3_nt: TGTGCCAGCAGCTTGGGATTGGCCGACTACGAGACCCAGTACTTC
j_call: TRBJ1-5; clone_size: NA; v_call: TRBV20-1; d_call: TRBD1; cdr3_aa: CSAGTGVSNQPQHF; cdr3_nt: TGCAGTGCTGGGACAGGGGTGAGCAATCAGCCCCAGCATTTT
j_call: TRBJ1-6; clone_size: many; v_call: TRBV12-3/TRBV12-4; d_call: NA; cdr3_aa: CASSYTPDRASPLHF; cdr3_nt: TGTGCCAGCAGTTACACTCCAGACAGAGCTTCACCCCTCCACTTT
j_call: TRBJ2-7; clone_size: NA; v_call: TRBV12-3/TRBV12-4; d_call: TRBD1; cdr3_aa: CASSLPGQGTYEQYF; cdr3_nt: TGTGCCAGCAGCCTACCGGGACAGGGGACCTACGAGCAGTACTTC
j_call: TRBJ2-3; clone_size: NA; v_call: TRBV12-3/TRBV12-4; d_call: NA; cdr3_aa: CASVRDTDTQYF; cdr3_nt: TGTGCCAGCGTCCGAGACACAGATACGCAGTATTTT
j_call: TRBJ2-3; clone_size: many; v_call: TRBV9; d_call: NA; cdr3_aa: CASSGSASTDTQYF; cdr3_nt: TGTGCCAGCAGCGGGTCCGCTAGCACAGATACGCAGTATTTT
j_call: TRBJ2-1; clone_size: NA; v_call: TRBV6-5; d_call: NA; cdr3_aa: CASSFSWSANEQFF; cdr3_nt: TGTGCCAGCAGTTTCAGTTGGTCGGCCAATGAGCAGTTCTTC
j_call: TRBJ2-3; clone_size: NA; v_call: TRBV20-1; d_call: TRBD2; cdr3_aa: CSARLAGGVDTQYF; cdr3_nt: TGCAGTGCTAGACTAGCGGGAGGAGTGGATACGCAGTATTTT
j_call: TRBJ2-5; clone_size: NA; v_call: TRBV12-3/TRBV12-4; d_call: NA; cdr3_aa: CASSLVDGETQYF; cdr3_nt: TGTGCCAGCAGTTTAGTCGACGGCGAGACCCAGTACTTC
j_call: TRBJ2-7; clone_size: NA; v_call: TRBV20-1; d_call: NA; cdr3_aa: CCASVREWSYEQYF; cdr3_nt: TGCTGTGCTAGTGTGCGGGAATGGTCCTACGAGCAGTACTTC
j_call: TRBJ2-7; clone_size: many; v_call: TRBV5-1; d_call: NA; cdr3_aa: CASSIVHSDEQYF; cdr3_nt: TGCGCCAGCAGCATAGTGCATAGCGACGAGCAGTACTTC
j_call: TRBJ2-1; clone_size: NA; v_call: TRBV7-8; d_call: NA; cdr3_aa: CASSLYRNNEQFF; cdr3_nt: TGTGCCAGCAGCTTATACAGAAACAATGAGCAGTTCTTC
j_call: TRBJ1-4; clone_size: NA; v_call: TRBV29-1; d_call: TRBD1; cdr3_aa: CSVTGQSNEKLFF; cdr3_nt: TGCAGCGTGACGGGACAGAGTAATGAAAAACTGTTTTTT
j_call: TRBJ2-7; clone_size: NA; v_call: TRBV27; d_call: TRBD1; cdr3_aa: CASSLTGGNEQYF; cdr3_nt: TGTGCCAGCAGTTTAACAGGGGGCAACGAGCAGTACTTC
j_call: TRBJ2-1; clone_size: few; v_call: TRBV7-3; d_call: NA; cdr3_aa: CASSLTWSLYNEQFF; cdr3_nt: TGTGCCAGCAGCTTAACGTGGTCCCTCTACAATGAGCAGTTCTTC
j_call: TRBJ1-6; clone_size: NA; v_call: TRBV4-3; d_call: TRBD1; cdr3_aa: CASSHLGTDNSPLHF; cdr3_nt: TGCGCCAGCAGCCACCTAGGGACAGACAATTCACCCCTCCACTTT
j_call: TRBJ2-5; clone_size: NA; v_call: TRBV20-1; d_call: NA; cdr3_aa: CSAYWGALQETQYF; cdr3_nt: TGCAGTGCTTACTGGGGGGCCCTACAAGAGACCCAGTACTTC
j_call: TRBJ1-2; clone_size: few; v_call: TRBV3-1; d_call: TRBD1; cdr3_aa: CASSQLTGYYGYTF; cdr3_nt: TGTGCCAGCAGCCAATTGACAGGGTACTATGGCTACACCTTC
j_call: TRBJ2-1; clone_size: NA; v_call: TRBV20-1; d_call: NA; cdr3_aa: CSATPPPRGINNEQFF; cdr3_nt: TGCAGTGCTACCCCGCCTCCTAGAGGGATTAACAATGAGCAGTTCTTC
j_call: TRBJ2-1; clone_size: few; v_call: TRBV20-1; d_call: NA; cdr3_aa: CSARVTTQGYNEQFF; cdr3_nt: TGCAGTGCTAGAGTTACGACACAGGGATACAATGAGCAGTTCTTC
j_call: TRBJ1-1; clone_size: NA; v_call: TRBV5-1; d_call: NA; cdr3_aa: CASSLARVTEAFF; cdr3_nt: TGCGCCAGCAGCTTGGCCAGGGTAACTGAAGCTTTCTTT
j_call: TRBJ1-2; clone_size: NA; v_call: TRBV20-1; d_call: NA; cdr3_aa: CSARGRSVYGYTF; cdr3_nt: TGCAGTGCTAGAGGAAGGTCAGTTTATGGCTACACCTTC
j_call: TRBJ2-1; clone_size: few; v_call: TRBV19; d_call: NA; cdr3_aa: CASSKGGNNEQFF; cdr3_nt: TGTGCCAGTAGTAAAGGTGGAAACAATGAGCAGTTCTTC
j_call: TRBJ2-2; clone_size: few; v_call: TRBV19; d_call: TRBD2; cdr3_aa: CASSCPAGGPHGELFF; cdr3_nt: TGTGCCAGTAGTTGCCCAGCGGGAGGGCCGCACGGGGAGCTGTTTTTT
j_call: TRBJ2-7; clone_size: NA; v_call: TRBV20-1; d_call: TRBD1; cdr3_aa: CSARDWQGAYEQYF; cdr3_nt: TGCAGTGCTAGAGATTGGCAGGGGGCTTACGAGCAGTACTTC
j_call: TRBJ2-7; clone_size: many; v_call: TRBV7-6; d_call: TRBD1; cdr3_aa: CASSTGTGNNEQYF; cdr3_nt: TGTGCCAGCAGCACCGGGACAGGGAATAACGAGCAGTACTTC
j_call: TRBJ2-1; clone_size: few; v_call: TRBV10-2; d_call: NA; cdr3_aa: CASSESDFSSYNEQFF; cdr3_nt: TGCGCCAGCAGTGAATCGGATTTCAGCTCCTACAATGAGCAGTTCTTC
j_call: TRBJ2-1; clone_size: NA; v_call: TRBV6-2/TRBV6-3; d_call: NA; cdr3_aa: CASSFDRNNEQFF; cdr3_nt: TGTGCCAGCAGTTTCGACAGAAACAATGAGCAGTTCTTC
j_call: TRBJ2-3; clone_size: NA; v_call: TRBV13; d_call: NA; cdr3_aa: CASSLGRGLGQYF; cdr3_nt: TGTGCCAGCAGCTTAGGCAGGGGCTTAGGGCAGTATTTT
j_call: TRBJ1-6; clone_size: NA; v_call: TRBV10-3; d_call: NA; cdr3_aa: CAISEGGYNSPLHF; cdr3_nt: TGTGCCATCAGTGAGGGGGGGTATAATTCACCCCTCCACTTT
j_call: TRBJ2-2; clone_size: NA; v_call: TRBV20-1; d_call: NA; cdr3_aa: CSASKTATDWKYVPTGELFF; cdr3_nt: TGCAGTGCTAGCAAGACAGCTACCGACTGGAAGTATGTCCCTACCGGGGAGCTGTTTTTT
j_call: TRBJ2-1; clone_size: few; v_call: TRBV6-1; d_call: NA; cdr3_aa: CASSRDPSSYNEQFF; cdr3_nt: TGTGCCAGCAGCAGGGACCCCAGCTCCTACAATGAGCAGTTCTTC
j_call: TRBJ2-1; clone_size: few; v_call: TRBV20-1; d_call: TRBD2; cdr3_aa: CSAREGRERWNEQFF; cdr3_nt: TGCAGTGCTAGGGAGGGGCGGGAGAGGTGGAATGAGCAGTTCTTC